This record looks at one T cell receptor beta chain sequence and its context. What it recognizes is unknown. The CDR3 is made up of 13 amino acids. CDR1 is SGHNT, CDR2 YYREEE, per germline (reference sequence). V lost 2 bases and J 8 bases, leaving 8 bases between the germline ends. The data were obtained in a study of cytomegalovirus exposure and HLA in healthy donors. Study in general: When 300 to 500 donors were genotyped, roughly 78% of them were found to fall in the Caucasian-associated ancestry cluster.

Study-level results: Researchers reported in a later analysis that a missense DCLRE1C variant was tied to TCR beta V- and J-gene trimming. The authors excluded some V segments, including TRBV6-2 and TRBV6-3, as indistinguishable.

Researchers ran the PCR with 60 Vbeta and 13 Jbeta primers. Only in-frame clones appear in the TCRdb table, and some are missing; sequencing was by immunoSEQ multiplex PCR. This sample has 85,000 to 90,000 clones, with around 74% found just once. Material for sequencing was PBMCs. This sequence originates from a man younger than 40 in good health and CMV-seropositive. The chain links TRBV5-4 to TRBJ1-6, with D hard to call. CDR3 sequence: CASSFREYSPLHF. The CDR3 nucleotides are TGTGCCAGCAGCTTCCGGGAATATTCACCCCTCCACTTT.